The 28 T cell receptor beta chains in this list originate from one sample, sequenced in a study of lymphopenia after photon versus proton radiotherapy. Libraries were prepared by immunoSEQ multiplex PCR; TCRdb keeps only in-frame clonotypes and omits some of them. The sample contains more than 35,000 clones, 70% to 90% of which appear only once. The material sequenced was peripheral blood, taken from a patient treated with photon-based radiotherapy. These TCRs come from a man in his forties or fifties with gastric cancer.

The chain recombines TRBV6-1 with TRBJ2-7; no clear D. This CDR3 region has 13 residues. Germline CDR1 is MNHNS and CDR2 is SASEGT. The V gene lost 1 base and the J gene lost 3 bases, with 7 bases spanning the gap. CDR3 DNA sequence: TGTGCCAGCAGTGAAGACTCGGTCTACGAGCAGTACTTC. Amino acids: CASSEDSVYEQYF.

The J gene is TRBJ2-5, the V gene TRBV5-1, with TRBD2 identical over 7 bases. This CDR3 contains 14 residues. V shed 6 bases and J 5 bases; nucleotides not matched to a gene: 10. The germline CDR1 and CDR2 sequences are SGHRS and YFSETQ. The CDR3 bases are TGCGCCAGCACCCCCCTCGCGGGAGTGGAGACCCAGTACTTC. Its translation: CASTPLAGVETQYF.

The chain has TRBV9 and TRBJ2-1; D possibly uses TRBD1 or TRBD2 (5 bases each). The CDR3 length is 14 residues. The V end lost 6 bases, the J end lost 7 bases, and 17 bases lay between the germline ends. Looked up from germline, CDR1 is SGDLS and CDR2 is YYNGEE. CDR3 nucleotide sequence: TGTGCCAGCACCACAGGACTGGGAGCAAATGAGCAGTTCTTC. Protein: CASTTGLGANEQFF.

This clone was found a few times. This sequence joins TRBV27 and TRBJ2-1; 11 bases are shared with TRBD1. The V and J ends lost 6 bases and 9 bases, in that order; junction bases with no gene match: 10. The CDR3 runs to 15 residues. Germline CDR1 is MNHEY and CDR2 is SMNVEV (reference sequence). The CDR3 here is CASSHRRTGGFEQFF. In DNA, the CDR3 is TGTGCCAGCAGCCACCGACGGACAGGGGGCTTTGAGCAGTTCTTC.

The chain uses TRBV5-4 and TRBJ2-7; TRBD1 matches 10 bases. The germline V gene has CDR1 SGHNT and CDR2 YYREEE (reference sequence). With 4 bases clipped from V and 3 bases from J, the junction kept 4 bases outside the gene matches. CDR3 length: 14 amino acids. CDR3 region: CASSVGQGVYEQYF. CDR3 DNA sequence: TGTGCCAGCAGCGTTGGACAGGGGGTCTACGAGCAGTACTTC.

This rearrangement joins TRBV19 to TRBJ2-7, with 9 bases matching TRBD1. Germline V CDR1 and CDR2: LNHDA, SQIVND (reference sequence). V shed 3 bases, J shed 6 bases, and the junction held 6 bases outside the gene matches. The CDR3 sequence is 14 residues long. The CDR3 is CASSMGQGTSEQYF. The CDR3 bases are TGTGCCAGTAGTATGGGACAGGGTACCTCCGAGCAGTACTTC.

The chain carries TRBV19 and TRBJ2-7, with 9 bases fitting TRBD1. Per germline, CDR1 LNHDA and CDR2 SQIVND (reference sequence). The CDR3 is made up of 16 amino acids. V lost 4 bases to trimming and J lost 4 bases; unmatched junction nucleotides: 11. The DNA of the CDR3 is TGTGCCAGTAGTACCTACAGGGGGCCTGGGGAGTACGAGCAGTACTTC. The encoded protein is CASSTYRGPGEYEQYF.

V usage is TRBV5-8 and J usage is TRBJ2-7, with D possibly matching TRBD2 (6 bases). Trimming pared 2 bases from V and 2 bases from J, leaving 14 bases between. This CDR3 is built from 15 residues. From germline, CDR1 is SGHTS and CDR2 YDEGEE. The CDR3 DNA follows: TGTGCCAGCAGCTTCCGCGGGACTTCCCCCTACGAGCAGTACTTC. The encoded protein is CASSFRGTSPYEQYF.

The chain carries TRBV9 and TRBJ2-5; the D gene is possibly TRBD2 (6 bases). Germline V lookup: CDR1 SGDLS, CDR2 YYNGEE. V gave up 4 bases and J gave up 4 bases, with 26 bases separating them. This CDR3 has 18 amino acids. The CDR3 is CASSTRDSGIGFRETQYF. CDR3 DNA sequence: TGTGCCAGCAGCACCCGGGACTCAGGGATAGGGTTTAGAGAGACCCAGTACTTC.

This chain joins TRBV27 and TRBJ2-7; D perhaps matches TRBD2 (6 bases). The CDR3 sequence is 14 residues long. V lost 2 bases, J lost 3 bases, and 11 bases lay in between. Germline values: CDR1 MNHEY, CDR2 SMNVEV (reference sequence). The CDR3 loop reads CASSLGVGGYEQYF. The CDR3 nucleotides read TGTGCCAGCAGTTTAGGGGTGGGAGGCTACGAGCAGTACTTC.

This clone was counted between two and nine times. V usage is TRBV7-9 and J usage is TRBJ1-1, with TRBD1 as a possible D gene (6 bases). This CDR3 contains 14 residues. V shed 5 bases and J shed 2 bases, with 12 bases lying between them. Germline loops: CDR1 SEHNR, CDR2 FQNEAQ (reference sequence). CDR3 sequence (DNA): TGTGCCAGCAGCCAGGACAGCCCTAACACTGAAGCTTTCTTT. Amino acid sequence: CASSQDSPNTEAFF.

The CDR3 spells CASRGSGSTYNEQFF. CDR3 nucleotides: TGCGCCAGCAGGGGAAGCGGGAGTACCTACAATGAGCAGTTCTTC. The V and J genes are TRBV5-1 and TRBJ2-1; 8 bases are a match to TRBD2. J was trimmed by 2 bases and V by 5 bases; bases with no gene match: 6. Germline-derived CDR1 and CDR2 are SGHRS and YFSETQ. This CDR3 contains 15 residues.

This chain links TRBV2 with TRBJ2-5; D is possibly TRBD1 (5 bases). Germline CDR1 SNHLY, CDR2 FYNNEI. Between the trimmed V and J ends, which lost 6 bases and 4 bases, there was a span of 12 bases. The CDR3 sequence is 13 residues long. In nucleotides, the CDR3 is TGTGCCAGCAGCAGGGTATGGGGAGAGACCCAGTACTTC. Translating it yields CASSRVWGETQYF.

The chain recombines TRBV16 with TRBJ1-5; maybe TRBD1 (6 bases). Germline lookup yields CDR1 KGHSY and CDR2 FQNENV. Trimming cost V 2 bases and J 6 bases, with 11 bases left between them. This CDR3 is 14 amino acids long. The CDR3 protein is CASSQNRAAQPQHF. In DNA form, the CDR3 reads TGTGCCAGCAGCCAAAACAGGGCCGCTCAGCCCCAGCATTTT.

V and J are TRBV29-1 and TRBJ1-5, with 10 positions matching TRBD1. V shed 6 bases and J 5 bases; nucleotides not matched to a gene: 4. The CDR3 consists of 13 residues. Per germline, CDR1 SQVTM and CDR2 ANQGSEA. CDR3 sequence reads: CSVRTGGDQPQHF. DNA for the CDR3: TGCAGCGTCCGGACAGGGGGGGATCAGCCCCAGCATTTT.

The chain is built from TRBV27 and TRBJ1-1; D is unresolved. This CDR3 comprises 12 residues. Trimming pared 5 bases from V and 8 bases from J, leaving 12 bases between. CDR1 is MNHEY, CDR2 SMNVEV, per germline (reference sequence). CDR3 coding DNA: TGTGCCAGCAGTCCCGGAGGCATAGAAGCTTTCTTT. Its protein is CASSPGGIEAFF.

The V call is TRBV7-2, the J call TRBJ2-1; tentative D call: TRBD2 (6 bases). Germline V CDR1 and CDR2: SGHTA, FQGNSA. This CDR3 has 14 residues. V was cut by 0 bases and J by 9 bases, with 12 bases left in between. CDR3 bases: TGTGCCAGCAGCTTAGCGCGGGGCGCCAGTGAGCAGTTCTTC. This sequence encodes CASSLARGASEQFF.

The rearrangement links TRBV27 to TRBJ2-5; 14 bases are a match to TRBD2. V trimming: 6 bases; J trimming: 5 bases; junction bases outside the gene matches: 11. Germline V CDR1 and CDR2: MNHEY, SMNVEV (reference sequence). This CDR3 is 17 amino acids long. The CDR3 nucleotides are TGTGCCAGCAGCCCCGGGACTAGCGGGAGACGGGAGGAGACCCAGTACTTC. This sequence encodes CASSPGTSGRREETQYF.

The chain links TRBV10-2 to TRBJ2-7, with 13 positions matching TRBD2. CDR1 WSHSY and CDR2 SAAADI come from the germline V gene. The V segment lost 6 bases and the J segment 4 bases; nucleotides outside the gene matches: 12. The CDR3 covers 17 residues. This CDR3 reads CASRALVTSGRGYEQYF. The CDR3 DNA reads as TGCGCCAGCAGAGCCCTGGTTACTAGCGGGAGGGGGTACGAGCAGTACTTC.

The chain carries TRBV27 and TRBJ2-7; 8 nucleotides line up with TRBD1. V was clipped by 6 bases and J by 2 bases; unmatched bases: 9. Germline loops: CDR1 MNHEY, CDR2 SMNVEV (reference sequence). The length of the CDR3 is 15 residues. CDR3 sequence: CASSRSRGQAYEQYF. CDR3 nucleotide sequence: TGTGCCAGCAGCCGAAGCAGGGGGCAAGCCTACGAGCAGTACTTC.

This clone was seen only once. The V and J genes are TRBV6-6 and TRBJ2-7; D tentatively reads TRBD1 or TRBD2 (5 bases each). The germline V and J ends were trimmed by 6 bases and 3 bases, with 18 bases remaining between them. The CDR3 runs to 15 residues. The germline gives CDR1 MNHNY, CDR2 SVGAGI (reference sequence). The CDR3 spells CASRPERGRVYEQYF. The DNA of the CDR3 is TGTGCCAGCAGGCCCGAGAGGGGCCGGGTCTACGAGCAGTACTTC.

The CDR3 DNA sequence: TGTGCCAGTAGTATTCCAGGCTCCCCGAGGGACACTGAAGCTTTCTTT. Translation gives CASSIPGSPRDTEAFF. J is TRBJ1-1 and V is TRBV19; D not certain. Trimming cost V 3 bases and J 3 bases, with 17 bases left between them. The CDR3 is 16 amino acids. Per germline, CDR1 LNHDA and CDR2 SQIVND (reference sequence). The whole variable domain, filled in from reference TRBV19 and TRBJ1-1, reads DGGITQSPKYLFRKEGQNVTLSCEQNLNHDAMYWYRQDPGQGLRLIYYSQIVNDFQKGDIAEGYSVSREKKESFPLTVTSAQKNPTAFYLCASSIPGSPRDTEAFFGQGTRLTVV.

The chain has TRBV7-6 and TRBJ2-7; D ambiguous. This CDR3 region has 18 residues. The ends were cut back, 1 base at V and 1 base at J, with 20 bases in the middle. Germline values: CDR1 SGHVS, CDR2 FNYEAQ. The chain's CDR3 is CASSLGAPGSRDSYEQYF. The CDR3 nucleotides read TGTGCCAGCAGCTTAGGGGCTCCGGGTAGCAGAGATTCCTACGAGCAGTACTTC. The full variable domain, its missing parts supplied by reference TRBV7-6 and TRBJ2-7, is GAGVSQSPRYKVTKRGQDVALRCDPISGHVSLYWYRQALGQGPEFLTYFNYEAQQDKSGLPNDRFSAERPEGSISTLTIQRTEQRDSAMYRCASSLGAPGSRDSYEQYFGPGTRLTVT.

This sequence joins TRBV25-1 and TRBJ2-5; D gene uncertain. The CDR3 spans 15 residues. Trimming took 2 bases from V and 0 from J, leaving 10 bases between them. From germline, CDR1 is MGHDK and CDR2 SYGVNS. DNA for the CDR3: TGTGCCAGCAGTGAACTTACAGCGTACCAAGAGACCCAGTACTTC. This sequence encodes CASSELTAYQETQYF.

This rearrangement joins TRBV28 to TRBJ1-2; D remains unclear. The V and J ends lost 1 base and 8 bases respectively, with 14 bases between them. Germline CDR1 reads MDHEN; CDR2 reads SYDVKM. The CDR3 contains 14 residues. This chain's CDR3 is CASSLLTPPGGYTF. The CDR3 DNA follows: TGTGCCAGCAGTTTATTAACCCCTCCCGGAGGCTACACCTTC.

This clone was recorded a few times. CDR3 protein: CASKGDLAGGGEQYF. The CDR3 DNA sequence: TGTGCCAGCAAAGGGGATCTAGCGGGAGGTGGCGAGCAGTACTTC. The rearrangement joins TRBV2 to TRBJ2-7; TRBD2 agrees at 11 bases. Germline CDR1 is SNHLY and CDR2 is FYNNEI. CDR3 length equals 15 residues. The J segment lost 6 bases and the V segment lost 7 bases, leaving 11 bases of the junction unmatched.

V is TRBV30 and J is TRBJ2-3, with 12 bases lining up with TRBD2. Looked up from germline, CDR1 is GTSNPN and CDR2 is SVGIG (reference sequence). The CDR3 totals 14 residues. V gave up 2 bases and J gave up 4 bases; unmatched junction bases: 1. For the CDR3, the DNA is TGTGCCTGGAGTCTAGCGGGAGGGGCAGATACGCAGTATTTT. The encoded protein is CAWSLAGGADTQYF. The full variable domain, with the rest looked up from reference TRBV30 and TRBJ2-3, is SQTIHQWPATLVQPVGSPLSLECTVEGTSNPNLYWYRQAAGRGLQLLFYSVGIGQISSEVPQNLSASRPQDRQFILSSKKLLLSDSGFYLCAWSLAGGADTQYFGPGTRLTVL.

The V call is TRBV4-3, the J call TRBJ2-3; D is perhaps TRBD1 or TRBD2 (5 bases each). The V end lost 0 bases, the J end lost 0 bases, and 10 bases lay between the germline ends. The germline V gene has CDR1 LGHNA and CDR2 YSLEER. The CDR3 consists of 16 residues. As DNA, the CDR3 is TGCGCCAGCAGCCAAGATGGGGGAATTAGCACAGATACGCAGTATTTT. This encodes CASSQDGGISTDTQYF.